Presented here are 23 T cell receptor beta chains from one specimen sequenced in a study of blood T cell repertoires in COVID-19. The method was immunoSEQ multiplex PCR; TCRdb's version includes in-frame clones alone and lacks a portion of them. The table includes about half a million clones, approximately 85% detected once. The sequenced material came from peripheral blood. The receptors stem from a human donor in a cohort sampled during active COVID-19.

This chain links TRBV2 with TRBJ2-7, with TRBD1 matching 7 bases. Germline loops: CDR1 SNHLY, CDR2 FYNNEI. Germline trimming cut 5 bases from V and 4 bases from J; bases unmatched to any gene: 8. This CDR3 has 14 amino acids. As DNA, the CDR3 is TGTGCCAGCAGTCCTCCGGGACAGACATACGAGCAGTACTTC. Its protein product is CASSPPGQTYEQYF.

V usage is TRBV11-2 and J usage is TRBJ2-1; D may be TRBD2 (5 bases). This CDR3 spans 16 amino acids. Trimming took off 1 base at V and 1 base at J, with 11 bases between the two ends. The germline gives CDR1 SGHAT, CDR2 FQNNGV. CDR3 sequence: CASSLVTGRSYNEQFF. CDR3 sequence (DNA): TGTGCCAGCAGCTTAGTGACGGGAAGATCCTACAATGAGCAGTTCTTC.

This clone has a single count. V and J are TRBV20-1 and TRBJ1-2; D remains unclear. The V end lost 3 bases, the J end lost 4 bases, and 9 bases lay between the germline ends. Germline CDR1 and CDR2: DFQATT and SNEGSKA (reference sequence). The CDR3 is 12 amino acids. The DNA for the CDR3 is TGCAGTGCTAGTTCTGTGTCCTATGGCTACACCTTC. Its protein product is CSASSVSYGYTF.

The gene calls are TRBV10-1 and TRBJ2-1; D remains ambiguous. The CDR3 spans 15 residues. The V end lost 3 bases, the J end lost 3 bases, and 12 bases lay between the germline ends. Germline CDR1 WNHNN, CDR2 SYGVQD (reference sequence). The CDR3 region has the DNA TGCGCCAGCAGTGACCGACCTAGTATCTACAATGAGCAGTTCTTC. The encoded protein is CASSDRPSIYNEQFF.

V gene TRBV24-1 combines with J gene TRBJ1-2, with D unresolved. The CDR3 runs 15 residues. The V end was cut by 2 bases, the J end by 4 bases, with 13 bases between. Germline CDR1 reads KGHDR; CDR2 reads SFDVKD. CDR3 nucleotide sequence: TGTGCCACCAGTGATTCCTCGCAGTTTGGCTATGGCTACACCTTC. Protein product: CATSDSSQFGYGYTF.

V gene TRBV28 combines with J gene TRBJ2-7, with D perhaps TRBD1 (5 bases). The germline V and J ends were trimmed by 7 bases and 2 bases, with 21 bases remaining between them. Germline V gene sequence: CDR1 MDHEN, CDR2 SYDVKM. This CDR3 contains 16 residues. In DNA form, the CDR3 reads TGTGCCAGCACCACCCGTGGACACACTGTCCCCTACGAGCAGTACTTC. Its protein product is CASTTRGHTVPYEQYF.

The chain is built from TRBV18 and TRBJ2-7; the match to TRBD2 covers 16 bases. Germline assignment: CDR1 KGHSH and CDR2 LQKENI. The ends lost 5 bases at V and 4 bases at J; junction bases unmatched: 2. This CDR3 is built from 15 residues. The CDR3 region has the DNA TGTGCCAGCTCAGGGACTAGCGGGAGGGTATACGAGCAGTACTTC. Amino acids: CASSGTSGRVYEQYF.

This chain joins TRBV30 and TRBJ2-5; 10 bases are shared with TRBD2. After removal of 6 bases from V and 3 bases from J, the junction contained 7 bases not matched to a gene. Germline V CDR1 and CDR2: GTSNPN, SVGIG (reference sequence). The CDR3 runs to 14 residues. DNA of the CDR3: TGTGCCTGCCGAAGCGGGAGGGGGGAAGAGACCCAGTACTTC. It yields the protein CACRSGRGEETQYF.

The CDR3 reads CASSEYRDTYEQYF. The CDR3 DNA is TGTGCCAGCAGTGAATATCGGGACACCTACGAGCAGTACTTC. This sequence joins TRBV6-1 and TRBJ2-7; D may be TRBD1 (6 bases). CDR1 and CDR2 from the germline V gene are MNHNS and SASEGT. Trimming removed 2 bases at V and 2 bases at J, with 10 bases between. The CDR3 has 14 amino acids.

The rearrangement links TRBV21-1 to TRBJ2-1; the D call in the table, TRBD2, was not verified against the DNA. TRBV21-1 is described as a pseudogene. This CDR3 contains 20 residues. CDR3 DNA sequence: TGTGCCAGGACCCCCATGGAATTGGCGGGAGTGTTTCTCTACTACAATGAGCAGTTCTTC. Protein: CARTPMELAGVFLYYNEQFF.

The J gene is TRBJ1-4, the V gene TRBV10-3, with a possible D match to TRBD1 (5 bases). V was pared by 4 bases and J by 8 bases, with 14 bases between. Germline CDR1 and CDR2: ENHRY and SYGVKD. CDR3 length equals 14 residues. The CDR3 protein is CAISVGTAGEKLFF. In DNA form, the CDR3 reads TGTGCCATCAGTGTTGGGACGGCGGGGGAAAAACTGTTTTTT.

The chain combines TRBV5-1 with TRBJ1-1; perhaps TRBD1 as D (5 bases). The CDR3 has 16 amino acids. The V and J ends lost 0 bases and 2 bases respectively, with 14 bases between them. Germline CDR1 SGHRS, CDR2 YFSETQ. Written as DNA, the CDR3 is TGCGCCAGCAGCTTGGAAGGGGCAGGGCTAAACACTGAAGCTTTCTTT. Translation: CASSLEGAGLNTEAFF.

J is TRBJ2-7 and V is TRBV19, with D possibly TRBD2 on 6 matching bases. Per germline, CDR1 LNHDA and CDR2 SQIVND (reference sequence). V lost 3 bases, J lost 3 bases, and 9 bases lay in between. The CDR3 contains 13 residues. The CDR3 DNA reads TGTGCCAGTAGTATTTCGGGGGTCTACGAGCAGTACTTC. Translated: CASSISGVYEQYF.

As for this clone: The junction departs from the called germline gene at one end, perhaps through a read error. V usage is TRBV7-7 and J usage is TRBJ2-3; 10 bases align to TRBD2. The CDR3 is 14 residues long. The germline V gene encodes CDR1 SSHAT and CDR2 FNYEAQ (reference sequence). The CDR3 loop is CASSPSGRVDTQYF. The CDR3 region has the DNA TGTGCTAGCAGTCCCAGCGGGAGGGTCGATACGCAGTATTTT.

V usage is TRBV20-1 and J usage is TRBJ1-6; 10 bases are shared with TRBD1. The CDR3 has 14 residues. The V segment lost 3 bases and the J segment 7 bases; nucleotides outside the gene matches: 3. Germline lookup yields CDR1 DFQATT and CDR2 SNEGSKA (reference sequence). This chain's CDR3 is CSASMDRGNSPLHF. The CDR3 nucleotides read TGCAGTGCTAGTATGGACAGGGGGAATTCACCCCTCCACTTT.

The chain combines TRBV27 with TRBJ1-1; D is perhaps TRBD1 (5 bases). Trimming shortened V by 3 bases and J by 2 bases, and 10 bases separated the two germline ends. CDR3 size: 14 residues. Germline V gene sequence: CDR1 MNHEY, CDR2 SMNVEV (reference sequence). CDR3 sequence (DNA): TGTGCCAGCAGTTTCCGGGGGGTCAACACTGAAGCTTTCTTT. Amino acid sequence: CASSFRGVNTEAFF.

The V and J genes are TRBV18 and TRBJ1-1; possible D gene TRBD1, 6 bases. Per the germline V gene, CDR1 is KGHSH and CDR2 is LQKENI. V was trimmed by 0 bases and J by 6 bases, leaving 11 bases between them. The length of the CDR3 is 14 residues. The CDR3 protein is CASSPPIGTSEAFF. The CDR3 bases are TGTGCCAGCTCACCACCGATTGGGACATCTGAAGCTTTCTTT.

The V gene is TRBV19, the J gene TRBJ2-3; D gene uncertain. V was cut by 7 bases and J by 0 bases, with 14 bases left in between. The CDR3 has 15 residues. Germline V gives CDR1 LNHDA, CDR2 SQIVND (reference sequence). CDR3 in DNA: TGTGCCAGTACTGTCGGCGACTCTAGCACAGATACGCAGTATTTT. This translates into CASTVGDSSTDTQYF.

The chain employs TRBV2 and TRBJ1-3; D unresolved. Trimming left V 4 bases short and J 4 bases short, with 14 bases between. Germline-derived CDR1 and CDR2 are SNHLY and FYNNEI. The CDR3 extends over 15 amino acids. CDR3 sequence (DNA): TGTGCCAGCAGTGTATTGAGAGGCGTGGGAAACACCATATATTTT. Translating gives CASSVLRGVGNTIYF. Full variable domain (missing parts from reference TRBV2 and TRBJ1-3): EPEVTQTPSHQVTQMGQEVILRCVPISNHLYFYWYRQILGQKVEFLVSFYNNEISEKSEIFDDQFSVERPDGSNFTLKIRSTKLEDSAMYFCASSVLRGVGNTIYFGEGSWLTVV.

This chain joins TRBV6-2 or TRBV6-3 and TRBJ2-3; maybe TRBD2 (5 bases). CDR1 is MNHEY and CDR2 is SVGEGT in the germline V gene. The CDR3 sequence is 15 residues long. The V end was cut by 4 bases, the J end by 0 bases, with 11 bases between. The CDR3 nucleotides are TGTGCCAGCAGTTGGCGGGCCGCTAGCACAGATACGCAGTATTTT. Translation: CASSWRAASTDTQYF.

This chain uses TRBV7-9 with TRBJ1-2; D not certain. Germline V gives CDR1 SEHNR, CDR2 FQNEAQ (reference sequence). Trimming stripped 3 bases from V and 4 bases from J, with 9 bases between. The CDR3 contains 13 residues. In DNA, the CDR3 is TGTGCCAGCAGCTTGAGAGAAAGCTATGGCTACACCTTC. It translates to CASSLRESYGYTF. Using reference TRBV7-9 and TRBJ1-2 for the parts outside the CDR3, the full variable domain is DTGVSQNPRHKITKRGQNVTFRCDPISEHNRLYWYRQTLGQGPEFLTYFQNEAQLEKSRLLSDRFSAERPKGSFSTLEIQRTEQGDSAMYLCASSLRESYGYTFGSGTRLTVV.

This chain connects TRBV9 to TRBJ1-4; a weak D match, TRBD1 (5 bases). Deletions cut 2 bases from V and 4 bases from J, with 9 bases between. This CDR3 has 14 amino acids. The germline gives CDR1 SGDLS, CDR2 YYNGEE. Written as DNA, the CDR3 is TGTGCCAGCAGCGTGACGGGGGGTAATGAAAAACTGTTTTTT. Protein sequence: CASSVTGGNEKLFF.

J is TRBJ2-7 and V is TRBV27; D perhaps matches TRBD2 (5 bases). CDR3 size: 14 residues. V shed 3 bases and J shed 0 bases, with 9 bases lying between them. Germline lookup yields CDR1 MNHEY and CDR2 SMNVEV (reference sequence). Written as DNA, the CDR3 is TGTGCCAGCAGTTTTTTCCGGGACTCCTACGAGCAGTACTTC. Translating it yields CASSFFRDSYEQYF.